One sample yielded the 24 T cell receptor beta chains listed below, sequenced in a study of response to subunit inactivated influenza vaccine listed by TCRdb under 2018. The library was prepared using RT-PCR. TCRdb lists the instrument as Illumina HiSeq 2500. TCRdb cleaned the public reads at Q25 with fastp, built clones with MiXCR and kept in-frame beta chains. Each entry merges the rows of one CDR3 protein and shows their most common DNA and genes. The sample table records around 530,000 distinct CDR3 sequences; over 9.5% of these occur just once. The ten largest clones add up to more than 8.5% of the sample. The starting material was PBMCs from blood, obtained on the day of vaccination. The receptors were sampled from a man aged 45-65 years who received an inactivated influenza vaccine. Donor details come from another sample of the same person, matched by shared clones.

Concerning this clonotype: The DNA is left out, because the CDR3 cannot be placed on it with certainty; the CDR3 is given as TCRdb lists it. This chain connects TRBV28 to TRBJ2-7; the table's D call, TRBD1, was not checked against the DNA. The CDR3 has 14 residues if both end residues are counted. Germline V lookup: CDR1 MDHEN, CDR2 SYDVKM. The CDR3 spells CASSSSGVRDEQYF.

This clonotype was seen only a few times. The rearrangement uses TRBV6-5 and TRBJ1-5; D possibly corresponds to TRBD1 (5 bases). The CDR3 sequence is 16 residues long. Germline values: CDR1 MNHEY, CDR2 SVGAGI. V was clipped by 3 bases and J by 4 bases, with 16 bases between them. CDR3 region: CASSYPRDSVNQPQHF. The CDR3 nucleotides are TGTGCCAGCAGTTATCCCAGGGATAGTGTGAATCAGCCCCAGCATTTT.

The chain is built from TRBV5-1 and TRBJ1-5, with 10 nucleotides matching TRBD1. The CDR3 covers 17 residues. Germline loops: CDR1 SGHRS, CDR2 YFSETQ. Trimming at V came to 7 bases and at J to 2 bases, leaving 12 bases not matched to a gene. The DNA of the CDR3 is TGCGCCAGCCAAGGACAGGGGGTATTCGGAGGCAATCAGCCCCAGCATTTT. Its protein product is CASQGQGVFGGNQPQHF. The whole variable domain, remainder taken from reference TRBV5-1 and TRBJ1-5, is KAGVTQTPRYLIKTRGQQVTLSCSPISGHRSVSWYQQTPGQGLQFLFEYFSETQRNKGNFPGRFSGRQFSNSRSEMNVSTLELGDSALYLCASQGQGVFGGNQPQHFGDGTRLSIL.

In its sample, this clonotype was seen a few times. V usage is TRBV6-5 and J usage is TRBJ1-2; 9 nucleotides match TRBD1. The trim removed 4 bases at V and 2 bases at J, leaving 5 bases unmatched. The germline V gene encodes CDR1 MNHEY and CDR2 SVGAGI. The CDR3 extends over 15 amino acids. The CDR3 spells CASSSPGQGNYGYTF. The CDR3 coding sequence is TGTGCCAGCAGTTCCCCGGGACAGGGAAACTATGGCTACACCTTC.

There are a few counts of this clonotype. This sequence joins TRBV12-3 or TRBV12-4 and TRBJ1-2; possibly TRBD1 for D (5 bases). Trimming pared 1 base from V and 11 bases from J, leaving 23 bases between. This CDR3 has 16 amino acids. In DNA form, the CDR3 reads TGTGCCAGCAGTTTAGGGAGAGGGCTCTCCTCCTGGGGGTACACCTTC. This encodes CASSLGRGLSSWGYTF.

On this clonotype itself: At one end, the junction sequence differs from germline, possibly due to a read error. The chain uses TRBV20-1 and TRBJ2-3, with D possibly being TRBD2 (6 bases). Germline values: CDR1 DFQATT, CDR2 SNEGSKA (reference sequence). The CDR3 runs 14 residues. The CDR3 loop is CSARVGRLVDPQYF. The CDR3 region has the DNA TGCAGTGCTAGAGTGGGACGACTAGTAGATCCGCAGTATTTT.

The chain is built from TRBV18 and TRBJ2-7; the D is unclear. There are 14 residues in the CDR3. Trimming took off 3 bases at V and 5 bases at J, with 14 bases between the two ends. Germline V lookup: CDR1 KGHSH, CDR2 LQKENI. CDR3 DNA: TGTGCCAGCTCACCCACTTTAGGGAAGGACGAGCAGTACTTC. Protein product: CASSPTLGKDEQYF.

This clonotype was picked up many times. J is TRBJ2-7 and V is TRBV7-2; the match to TRBD1 covers 9 bases. The CDR3 runs 15 residues. Germline trimming cut 5 bases from V and 4 bases from J; bases unmatched to any gene: 9. CDR1 and CDR2 from the germline V gene are SGHTA and FQGNSA. CDR3 in DNA: TGTGCCAGCAGCCTCGACGGGACAGGGTTTTACGAGCAGTACTTC. This translates into CASSLDGTGFYEQYF.

This clonotype came up a few times. The chain recombines TRBV9 with TRBJ2-5, with 8 nucleotides matching TRBD2. Trimming removed 0 bases from V and 2 bases from J; junction bases left unmatched: 3. Germline V gene lookup returns CDR1 SGDLS and CDR2 YYNGEE. The CDR3 extends over 15 amino acids. CDR3 region: CASSVAGGIQETQYF. The CDR3 DNA is TGTGCCAGCAGCGTAGCGGGAGGGATACAAGAGACCCAGTACTTC.

The V and J genes are TRBV28 and TRBJ1-5; D remains ambiguous. Looked up from germline, CDR1 is MDHEN and CDR2 is SYDVKM. V lost 2 bases and J 11 bases, leaving 10 bases between the germline ends. The CDR3 length is 12 residues. Here the CDR3 reads CASSLGGGTQHF. The CDR3 nucleotides are TGTGCCAGCAGTTTAGGCGGTGGGACCCAGCATTTT. Filled out from reference TRBV28 and TRBJ1-5, the complete variable domain reads DVKVTQSSRYLVKRTGEKVFLECVQDMDHENMFWYRQDPGLGLRLIYFSYDVKMKEKGDIPEGYSVSREKKERFSLILESASTNQTSMYLCASSLGGGTQHFGDGTRLSIL.

The chain couples TRBV20-1 to TRBJ2-3; 7 bases are a match to TRBD2. CDR1 is DFQATT and CDR2 is SNEGSKA in the germline V gene (reference sequence). With V trimmed by 3 bases and J by 5 bases, 11 bases remained unmatched. The CDR3 runs to 15 residues. The CDR3 region has the DNA TGCAGTGCTAGCCCCCCTGGGGGAGGGCTAGATACGCAGTATTTT. Its translation is CSASPPGGGLDTQYF.

This clonotype was observed many times. The chain recombines TRBV10-3 with TRBJ2-1; D is unclear. Germline-derived CDR1 and CDR2 are ENHRY and SYGVKD. The CDR3 has 16 residues. The germline V and J ends were trimmed by 4 bases and 6 bases, with 19 bases remaining between them. The CDR3 region is CAISVVDPLRSNEQFF. The CDR3 DNA reads as TGTGCCATCAGTGTCGTCGACCCACTACGATCCAATGAGCAGTTCTTC.

This chain links TRBV5-1 with TRBJ2-1, with TRBD1 matching 8 bases. This CDR3 has 16 amino acids. Germline V gene data show CDR1 as SGHRS and CDR2 as YFSETQ. Trimming took 4 bases from V and 5 from J; bases not matched to a gene: 11. The CDR3 coding sequence is TGCGCCAGCAGCATAGCGGTGGGACAGGCCGACAATGAGCAGTTCTTC. Translating it yields CASSIAVGQADNEQFF.

The chain has TRBV30 and TRBJ1-5; a possible D gene is TRBD1 (6 bases). The CDR3 extends over 14 amino acids. Germline V lookup: CDR1 GTSNPN, CDR2 SVGIG (reference sequence). V lost 2 bases and J lost 5, with 13 bases in between. CDR3 in amino acids: CAWSTGGGDQPQHF. In DNA form, the CDR3 reads TGTGCCTGGAGTACCGGGGGCGGTGATCAGCCCCAGCATTTT.

This clonotype has only a few counts. The chain recombines TRBV7-2 with TRBJ1-4, with 7 bases aligning to TRBD1. CDR1 is SGHTA and CDR2 is FQGNSA in the germline V gene. The CDR3 sequence is 15 residues long. Losses at the gene ends were 1 base for V and 8 bases for J; bases not matched to a gene: 7. The chain's CDR3 is CASSLETGLREKLFF. CDR3 nucleotide sequence: TGTGCCAGCAGCTTAGAGACAGGGTTAAGGGAAAAACTGTTTTTT. Variable domain in full (rest from reference TRBV7-2 and TRBJ1-4): GAGVSQSPSNKVTEKGKDVELRCDPISGHTALYWYRQSLGQGLEFLIYFQGNSAPDKSGLPSDRFSAERTGGSVSTLTIQRTQQEDSAVYLCASSLETGLREKLFFGSGTQLSVL.

The CDR3 DNA reads TGTGCCAGCAGCCTGTGGAGCACAGATACGCAGTATTTT. It encodes CASSLWSTDTQYF. V is TRBV7-3 and J is TRBJ2-3; the D is unclear. V was trimmed by 5 bases and J by 0 bases, leaving 6 bases between them. This CDR3 has 13 residues. Looked up from germline, CDR1 is SGHTA and CDR2 is FQGTGA.

This clonotype occurred a few times. The rearrangement links TRBV10-2 to TRBJ2-7; D possibly corresponds to TRBD2 (5 bases). V lost 7 bases and J 1 base, leaving 8 bases between the germline ends. In germline, CDR1 is WSHSY, CDR2 SAAADI. The CDR3 has 12 amino acids. CDR3 bases: TGCGCCAGCAAACGAGGGTCCTACGAGCAGTACTTC. Amino acid sequence: CASKRGSYEQYF.

This chain links TRBV5-1 with TRBJ2-5, with D hard to call. CDR1 is SGHRS, CDR2 YFSETQ, per germline. Between the trimmed V and J ends, which lost 4 bases and 3 bases, there was a span of 7 bases. The CDR3 extends over 12 amino acids. In DNA, the CDR3 is TGCGCCAGCAGCGGAGACGAAGAGACCCAGTACTTC. It is translated as CASSGDEETQYF.

This clonotype turned up a few times. The chain couples TRBV3-1 to TRBJ2-7; D not certain. Germline CDR1 and CDR2: LGHDT and YNNKEL (reference sequence). The CDR3 consists of 14 residues. Trimming pared 4 bases from V and 2 bases from J, leaving 12 bases between. The chain's CDR3 is CASSRLYGPYEQYF. DNA of the CDR3: TGTGCCAGCAGCCGATTGTATGGGCCCTACGAGCAGTACTTC.

This clonotype was picked up a small number of times. V and J are TRBV20-1 and TRBJ2-4, with TRBD1 matching 8 bases. Germline loops: CDR1 DFQATT, CDR2 SNEGSKA (reference sequence). The V segment lost 2 bases and the J segment 6 bases; nucleotides outside the gene matches: 6. The CDR3 has 14 residues. The CDR3 is CSARLSGQGNIQYF. CDR3 DNA sequence: TGCAGTGCTAGACTCTCCGGACAGGGAAACATTCAGTACTTC.

This clonotype appeared a few times. CDR3 DNA: TGTGCCACGCCGGGCCGGGGGGCTAAAACAGATACGCAGTATTTT. It encodes CATPGRGAKTDTQYF. The chain is built from TRBV2 and TRBJ2-3; TRBD2 might be the D (7 bases). The CDR3 is 15 residues long. The V end lost 10 bases, the J end lost 3 bases, and 20 bases lay between the germline ends. In germline, CDR1 is SNHLY, CDR2 FYNNEI.

V and J are TRBV20-1 and TRBJ2-1; D gene unclear. Germline V gene sequence: CDR1 DFQATT, CDR2 SNEGSKA (reference sequence). V was cut by 2 bases and J by 7 bases, with 18 bases left in between. CDR3 length: 15 residues. CDR3 region: CSARPDNRARNEQFF. CDR3 bases: TGCAGTGCTAGACCTGACAATAGGGCCCGAAATGAGCAGTTCTTC.

The sample holds a few counts of this clonotype. The rearrangement links TRBV5-1 to TRBJ2-7; 13 bases are a match to TRBD2. CDR3 length equals 17 residues. The V and J ends lost 4 bases and 2 bases, in that order; junction bases with no gene match: 9. The germline V gene encodes CDR1 SGHRS and CDR2 YFSETQ. CDR3 loop: CASSGGLAGMGTYEQYF. The CDR3 nucleotides are TGCGCCAGCAGCGGGGGACTAGCGGGAATGGGGACCTACGAGCAGTACTTC.

This clonotype was seen a handful of times. The rearrangement links TRBV14 to TRBJ2-1; the match to TRBD2 covers 7 bases. The germline V gene has CDR1 SGHDN and CDR2 FVKESK. This CDR3 is 13 amino acids long. The ends lost 6 bases at V and 5 bases at J; junction bases unmatched: 4. The CDR3 DNA reads TGTGCCAGCAGACGGGACTACAACAATGAGCAGTTCTTC. It encodes CASRRDYNNEQFF.